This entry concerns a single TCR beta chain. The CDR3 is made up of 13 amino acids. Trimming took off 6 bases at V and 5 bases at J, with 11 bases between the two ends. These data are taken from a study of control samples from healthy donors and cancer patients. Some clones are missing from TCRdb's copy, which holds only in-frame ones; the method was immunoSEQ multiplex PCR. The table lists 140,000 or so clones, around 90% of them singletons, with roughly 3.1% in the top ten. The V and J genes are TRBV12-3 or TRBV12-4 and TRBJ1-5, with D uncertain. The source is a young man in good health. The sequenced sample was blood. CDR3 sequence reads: CASSVNSDQPQHF. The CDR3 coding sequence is TGTGCCAGCAGCGTAAACTCCGATCAGCCCCAGCATTTT.